This paragraph reports one T cell receptor (beta chain). Its antigen is still unknown. This sample also contains other DNA sequences that code for the same CDR3. This sample was taken from a study of CD8+ T cells in alopecia areata. Study observations and caveats: Resident alphabeta T cells of normal skin are also sequenced in scalp samples. Alopecia totalis/universalis scalp especially showed more expanded CD8+ clones than normal scalp.

V shed 4 bases and J shed 2 bases, with 3 bases lying between them. The CDR3 contains 10 residues. Germline V gene data show CDR1 as SQVTM and CDR2 as ANQGSEA. Researchers gathered lesional scalp punch biopsies and peripheral blood from patients with alopecia areata. Using a FACSAria, the CD4+ and CD8+ T cells were sorted from the PBMCs. Extraction and reverse transcription of RNA yielded cDNA as the sequencing template. TCRdb keeps only in-frame clones here, not all; method: immunoSEQ multiplex PCR. Of approximately 120,000 clones listed, around 50% are singletons. This sequence originates from a human donor with alopecia areata. Material: NKG2D-low CD8+ T cells sorted from blood. This chain uses TRBV29-1 with TRBJ2-7; D unclear. In DNA, the CDR3 is TGCAGCGTTGTAACCTACGAGCAGTACTTC. Translated: CSVVTYEQYF.